The 22 T cell receptor beta chains presented below share a single source sample, sequenced in a study of blood T cell repertoires in COVID-19. Method: immunoSEQ multiplex PCR; TCRdb's copy keeps in-frame clones and lacks some. The sample carries fewer than 300,000 clones, 85% recorded once. The sequenced sample consisted of PBMCs or T cells enriched from blood (not recorded which). All receptors derive from a woman aged 45-65 years who had recovered from COVID-19.

This clone has more than one count but fewer than ten. The rearrangement links TRBV30 to TRBJ2-1, with TRBD2 matching over 8 bases. CDR1 GTSNPN and CDR2 SVGIG come from the germline V gene (reference sequence). The CDR3 is 15 amino acids. With 8 bases clipped from V and 0 bases from J, the junction kept 9 bases outside the gene matches. The CDR3 DNA reads as TGTGCCCTGGGGGGGCTAGCGGGCTCCTACAATGAGCAGTTCTTC. The encoded protein is CALGGLAGSYNEQFF.

This chain uses TRBV6-5 with TRBJ2-7; 8 nucleotides align to TRBD2. V shed 7 bases, J shed 2 bases, and the junction held 7 bases outside the gene matches. CDR1 and CDR2 from the germline V gene are MNHEY and SVGAGI. The CDR3 covers 14 residues. The CDR3 loop reads CASTEVAGPYEQYF. CDR3 sequence (DNA): TGTGCCAGCACAGAGGTAGCGGGGCCCTACGAGCAGTACTTC.

In its sample, this clone was seen a few times. The J gene is TRBJ1-6, the V gene TRBV10-2; 8 nucleotides match TRBD1. The junction had 2 bases not matched to a gene; V was cut back by 3 bases and J by 7 bases. The germline gives CDR1 WSHSY, CDR2 SAAADI. The CDR3 contains 14 residues. The CDR3 spells CASSENRGNSPLHF. CDR3 coding DNA: TGCGCCAGCAGTGAAAACAGGGGGAATTCACCCCTCCACTTT.

This chain uses TRBV19 with TRBJ1-4, with D uncertain. This CDR3 has 14 residues. Germline CDR1 is LNHDA and CDR2 is SQIVND (reference sequence). V shed 5 bases and J shed 4 bases, with 11 bases lying between them. The CDR3 bases are TGTGCCAGTAGTGTTGGGAGACATAATGAAAAACTGTTTTTT. Its protein product is CASSVGRHNEKLFF.

The J gene is TRBJ2-5, the V gene TRBV6-2 or TRBV6-3; TRBD2 is a possible D gene (5 bases). The CDR3 is 15 residues long. Trimming cost V 2 bases and J 5 bases, with 15 bases left between them. Germline V gene lookup returns CDR1 MNHEY and CDR2 SVGEGT. This chain's CDR3 is CASSYPSGWPETQYF. Here the CDR3 DNA reads TGTGCCAGCAGTTACCCAAGCGGTTGGCCGGAGACCCAGTACTTC.

In DNA, the CDR3 is TGTGCCAGCAGTTTCGCGTTGACAGGCATAAGCACAGATACGCAGTATTTT. Its translation: CASSFALTGISTDTQYF. The chain couples TRBV28 to TRBJ2-3; tentative D call: TRBD1 (6 bases). The ends were cut back, 3 bases at V and 0 bases at J, with 16 bases in the middle. Germline-derived CDR1 and CDR2 are MDHEN and SYDVKM. The CDR3 extends over 17 amino acids. The full variable domain, completed using reference TRBV28 and TRBJ2-3, is DVKVTQSSRYLVKRTGEKVFLECVQDMDHENMFWYRQDPGLGLRLIYFSYDVKMKEKGDIPEGYSVSREKKERFSLILESASTNQTSMYLCASSFALTGISTDTQYFGPGTRLTVL.

This rearrangement joins TRBV7-2 to TRBJ1-5, with D possibly matching TRBD1 (6 bases). Germline V CDR1 and CDR2: SGHTA, FQGNSA. CDR3 length equals 16 residues. Trimming removed 4 bases from V and 6 bases from J, with 19 bases in between. This chain's CDR3 is CASSSGVWGGAQPQHF. CDR3 nucleotides: TGTGCCAGCAGCTCCGGGGTATGGGGGGGGGCTCAGCCCCAGCATTTT. The full variable domain, rest sourced from reference TRBV7-2 and TRBJ1-5, is GAGVSQSPSNKVTEKGKDVELRCDPISGHTALYWYRQSLGQGLEFLIYFQGNSAPDKSGLPSDRFSAERTGGSVSTLTIQRTQQEDSAVYLCASSSGVWGGAQPQHFGDGTRLSIL.

The chain employs TRBV30 and TRBJ1-2, with 8 bases fitting TRBD1. From germline, CDR1 is GTSNPN and CDR2 SVGIG (reference sequence). The CDR3 loop spans 15 amino acids. V lost 3 bases to trimming and J lost 5 bases; unmatched junction nucleotides: 11. CDR3 DNA sequence: TGTGCCTGGAGGCCCTACACGGGACAGGCTTATGGCTACACCTTC. Translating it yields CAWRPYTGQAYGYTF.

The chain is built from TRBV4-1 and TRBJ2-1; 7 nucleotides agree with TRBD2. Trimming cost V 4 bases and J 10 bases; bases outside gene matches: 28. The CDR3 runs to 20 residues. Germline lookup yields CDR1 MGHRA and CDR2 YSYEKL. CDR3 protein: CASSLDPSGSTYAGKREQFF. CDR3 sequence (DNA): TGCGCCAGCAGCCTCGATCCTAGCGGATCCACCTACGCAGGAAAGCGGGAGCAGTTCTTC.

The chain has TRBV15 and TRBJ1-4; D unclear. This CDR3 is 16 amino acids long. The V gene's germline CDR1 is LNHNV and CDR2 YYDKDF (reference sequence). V was trimmed by 0 bases and J by 0 bases, leaving 8 bases between them. CDR3 sequence: CATSRDSPATNEKLFF. The CDR3 DNA is TGTGCCACCAGCAGAGATTCCCCCGCAACTAATGAAAAACTGTTTTTT.

The rearrangement uses TRBV19 and TRBJ1-2, with a tentative D call TRBD1 (5 bases). The CDR3 extends over 14 amino acids. From germline, CDR1 is LNHDA and CDR2 SQIVND (reference sequence). Trimming left V 2 bases short and J 3 bases short, with 10 bases between. The CDR3 sequence is CASSISGGDYGYTF. Written as DNA, the CDR3 is TGTGCCAGTAGTATATCGGGGGGAGACTATGGCTACACCTTC.

This clone came up once. V gene TRBV11-2 combines with J gene TRBJ2-7; D is possibly TRBD2 (6 bases). CDR1 and CDR2 from the germline V gene are SGHAT and FQNNGV. The V and J ends lost 1 base and 3 bases respectively, with 10 bases between them. This CDR3 is built from 14 residues. The CDR3 region is CASSLGLVGYEQYF. In DNA, the CDR3 is TGTGCCAGCAGCTTAGGACTAGTAGGCTACGAGCAGTACTTC.

The V call is TRBV6-6, the J call TRBJ2-3; 14 nucleotides align to TRBD2. CDR3 length equals 18 residues. V lost 5 bases and J lost 5; bases outside the gene matches: 12. CDR1 MNHNY and CDR2 SVGAGI come from the germline V gene (reference sequence). DNA of the CDR3: TGTGCCAGCAGTCCCACGAGACTAGCGGGAGGGAGTAGAGATACGCAGTATTTT. This encodes CASSPTRLAGGSRDTQYF.

This chain joins TRBV10-2 and TRBJ1-5; possible D gene TRBD1, 6 bases. The CDR3 covers 14 residues. The ends were cut back, 3 bases at V and 9 bases at J, with 15 bases in the middle. Per germline, CDR1 WSHSY and CDR2 SAAADI. In DNA, the CDR3 is TGCGCCAGCAGTGAAGGGCAGGGGAGAAGGCCCCAGCATTTT. As protein: CASSEGQGRRPQHF.

J is TRBJ2-2 and V is TRBV7-8, with D perhaps matching TRBD1 (5 bases). Per germline, CDR1 SGHVS and CDR2 FQNEAQ. Trimming removed 5 bases from V and 1 base from J, with 14 bases in between. The CDR3 spans 16 residues. CDR3 sequence (DNA): TGTGCCAGCAGCCCATTAAAGGGGCAGAACACCGGGGAGCTGTTTTTT. It is translated as CASSPLKGQNTGELFF.

The DNA for the CDR3 is TGTGCCAGCAGTTTAGACAGGGTTGGCCTAAATTCACCCCTCCACTTT. As protein: CASSLDRVGLNSPLHF. The V and J genes are TRBV27 and TRBJ1-6, with 7 bases aligning to TRBD1. Germline values: CDR1 MNHEY, CDR2 SMNVEV (reference sequence). CDR3 length equals 16 residues. V shed 2 bases and J 7 bases; nucleotides not matched to a gene: 8.

This chain joins TRBV19 and TRBJ2-7; maybe TRBD2 (5 bases). Trimming removed 4 bases from V and 3 bases from J, with 7 bases in between. Germline values: CDR1 LNHDA, CDR2 SQIVND (reference sequence). The CDR3 totals 12 residues. CDR3 in DNA: TGTGCCAGTAGTACGGGATACTACGAGCAGTACTTC. Its translation is CASSTGYYEQYF.

The rearrangement joins TRBV11-2 to TRBJ2-7, with 8 bases that match TRBD1. The germline V gene has CDR1 SGHAT and CDR2 FQNNGV. Trimming at V came to 2 bases and at J to 2 bases, leaving 2 bases not matched to a gene. The CDR3 loop spans 14 amino acids. The CDR3 nucleotides are TGTGCCAGCAGCTTACAGGGGGCCCCCTACGAGCAGTACTTC. Translation: CASSLQGAPYEQYF.

The chain carries TRBV7-8 and TRBJ2-2; the match to TRBD1 covers 9 bases. CDR1 and CDR2 (germline): SGHVS, FQNEAQ. This CDR3 comprises 16 residues. The V gene end was trimmed by 4 bases and the J gene end by 8 bases; junction bases not matched to a gene: 11. For the CDR3, the DNA is TGTGCCAGCAGCTCGCAGACAGGGGGATTTCCGGGGGAGCTGTTTTTT. Translated, it gives CASSSQTGGFPGELFF.

CDR3 sequence reads: CASSPGQGGTNTEAFF. CDR3 coding DNA: TGTGCCAGCTCCCCAGGGCAGGGGGGAACGAACACTGAAGCTTTCTTT. This chain uses TRBV18 with TRBJ1-1; 7 bases are a match to TRBD1. The CDR3 extends over 16 amino acids. Germline V CDR1 and CDR2: KGHSH, LQKENI. V trimming: 6 bases; J trimming: 1 base; junction bases outside the gene matches: 11.

V and J are TRBV7-2 and TRBJ1-2; 8 bases align to TRBD1. The germline V gene has CDR1 SGHTA and CDR2 FQGNSA. The CDR3 is made up of 15 amino acids. The trim removed 5 bases at V and 4 bases at J, leaving 9 bases unmatched. The CDR3 nucleotides read TGTGCCAGCAGCCCGACAGGGGTAATACCCTATGGCTACACCTTC. Amino acid sequence: CASSPTGVIPYGYTF.

The rearrangement links TRBV2 to TRBJ2-2, with D hard to call. V was trimmed by 7 bases and J by 0 bases, leaving 9 bases between them. The CDR3 extends over 14 amino acids. Germline lookup yields CDR1 SNHLY and CDR2 FYNNEI. In nucleotides, the CDR3 is TGTGCCAGCACAGGCTATTCGAACACCGGGGAGCTGTTTTTT. This encodes CASTGYSNTGELFF.